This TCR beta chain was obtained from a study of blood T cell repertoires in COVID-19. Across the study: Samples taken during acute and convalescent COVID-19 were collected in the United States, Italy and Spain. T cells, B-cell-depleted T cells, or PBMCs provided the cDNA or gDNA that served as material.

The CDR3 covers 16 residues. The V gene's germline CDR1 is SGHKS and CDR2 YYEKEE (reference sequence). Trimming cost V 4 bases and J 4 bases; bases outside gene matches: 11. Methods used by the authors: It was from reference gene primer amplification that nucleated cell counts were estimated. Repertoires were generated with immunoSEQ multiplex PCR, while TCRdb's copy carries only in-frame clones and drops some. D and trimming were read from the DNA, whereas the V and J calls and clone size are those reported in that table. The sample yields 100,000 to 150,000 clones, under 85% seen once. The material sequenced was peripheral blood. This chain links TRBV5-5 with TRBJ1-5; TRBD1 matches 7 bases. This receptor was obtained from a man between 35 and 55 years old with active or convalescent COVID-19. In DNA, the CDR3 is TGTGCCAGCAGCATGGGCGGACAGGCCCTTAATCAGCCCCAGCATTTT. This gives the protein CASSMGGQALNQPQHF.